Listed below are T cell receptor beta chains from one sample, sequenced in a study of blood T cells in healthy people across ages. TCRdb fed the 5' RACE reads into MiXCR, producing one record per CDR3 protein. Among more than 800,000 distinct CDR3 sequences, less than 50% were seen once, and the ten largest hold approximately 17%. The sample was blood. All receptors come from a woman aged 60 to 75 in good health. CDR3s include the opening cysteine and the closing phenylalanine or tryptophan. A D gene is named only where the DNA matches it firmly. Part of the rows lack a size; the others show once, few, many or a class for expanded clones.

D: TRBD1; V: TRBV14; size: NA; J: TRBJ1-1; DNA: TGTGTCAGCAGCCAAGAGGGGCAGGGGGTTTTTACTGAAGCTTTCTTT; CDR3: CVSSQEGQGVFTEAFF
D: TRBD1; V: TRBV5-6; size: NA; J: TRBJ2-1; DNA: TGTGCCAGCAGCGGGGACAGGCCCTACAATGAGCAGTTCTTC; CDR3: CASSGDRPYNEQFF
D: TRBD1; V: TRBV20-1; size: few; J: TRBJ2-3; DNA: TGCAGTGCTACCCCCGAGGCCTGGGACAGCCATTTTACAGATACGCAGTATTTT; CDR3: CSATPEAWDSHFTDTQYF
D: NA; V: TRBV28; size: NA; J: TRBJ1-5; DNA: TGTGCCAGCAGGGGGGGACCGAGCAATCAGCCCCAGCATTTT; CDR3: CASRGGPSNQPQHF
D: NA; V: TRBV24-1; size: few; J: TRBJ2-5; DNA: TGTGCCAGCCTTTTGGAAGAGAACCAAGAGACCCAGTACTTC; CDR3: CASLLEENQETQYF
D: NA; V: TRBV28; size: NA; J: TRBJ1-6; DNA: TGTGCCAGCAGTTTCTTTCATCTGGGCGGGCTGAGCTCCTATAATTCACCCCTCCACTTT; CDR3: CASSFFHLGGLSSYNSPLHF
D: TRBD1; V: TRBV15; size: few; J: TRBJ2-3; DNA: TGTGCCACCACCTCTATCACAGGGGTAGATACGCAGTATTTT; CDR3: CATTSITGVDTQYF
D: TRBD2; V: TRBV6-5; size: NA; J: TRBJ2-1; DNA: TGTGCCAGCAGTAGCTTAGCGGGAGGAATTTACAATGAGCAGTTCTTC; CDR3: CASSSLAGGIYNEQFF
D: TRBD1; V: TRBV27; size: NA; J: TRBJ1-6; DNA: TGTGCCAGCCATTCCCGGACAGGGGGCCGTAGTTCACCCCTCCACTTT; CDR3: CASHSRTGGRSSPLHF
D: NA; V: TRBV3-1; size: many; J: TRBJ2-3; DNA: TGTGCCAGCAGCCACGGGGAGGGGGCCACAGATACGCAGTATTTT; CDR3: CASSHGEGATDTQYF
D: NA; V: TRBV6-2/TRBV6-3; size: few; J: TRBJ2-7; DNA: TGTGCCAGCAGTTTATACAGGGCCTACGAGCAGTACTTC; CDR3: CASSLYRAYEQYF
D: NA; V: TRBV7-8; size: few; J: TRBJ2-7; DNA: TGTGCCAGCAGCCCTGGTCAGCCCCGGGACGAGCAGTACTTC; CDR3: CASSPGQPRDEQYF
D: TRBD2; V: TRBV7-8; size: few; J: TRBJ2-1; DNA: TGTGCCAGCAGCACAAGGACTAGCACGGATGAGCAGTTCTTC; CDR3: CASSTRTSTDEQFF
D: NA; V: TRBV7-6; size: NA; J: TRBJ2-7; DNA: TGTGCCAGCTCACCCGGACTACACTTATTCTACGAGCAGTACTTC; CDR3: CASSPGLHLFYEQYF
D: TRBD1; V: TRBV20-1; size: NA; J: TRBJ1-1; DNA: TGCAGTGCTAAAGAGGGGGCTACTGAAGCTTTCTTT; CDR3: CSAKEGATEAFF
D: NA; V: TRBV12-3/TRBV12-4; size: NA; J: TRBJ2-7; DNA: TGTGCCAGCAGCCCTCGAGGGCCCCTAAACAATGAGCAGTACTTC; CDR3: CASSPRGPLNNEQYF
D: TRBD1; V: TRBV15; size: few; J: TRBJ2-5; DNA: TGTGCCACCAGGAGCACGGACAGGGAAACTTTGCGGGAGACCCAGTACTTC; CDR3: CATRSTDRETLRETQYF
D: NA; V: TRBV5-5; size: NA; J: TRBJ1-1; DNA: TGTGCCAGCAGCTTGATACCCACTGAAGCTTTCTTT; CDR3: CASSLIPTEAFF
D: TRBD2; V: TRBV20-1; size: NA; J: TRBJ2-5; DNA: TGCAGTGCTAGAGATCTGGGGACTAGCGGGAGACTAGGGAATGTGCAGTACTTC; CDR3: CSARDLGTSGRLGNVQYF
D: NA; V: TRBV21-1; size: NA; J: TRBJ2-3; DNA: TGTGCCAGCAGCAACAAACTAGCGGGAGCGACTAGGCAGTATTTT; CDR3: CASSNKLAGATRQYF
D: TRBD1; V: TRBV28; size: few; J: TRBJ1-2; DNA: TGTGCCAGCAGTTTAATAGTCCCGGACAGGGGCCGGTATGGCTACACCTTC; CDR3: CASSLIVPDRGRYGYTF
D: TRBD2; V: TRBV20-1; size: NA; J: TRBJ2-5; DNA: TGCAGTGCCCTGTACGGCGGGGGAAGATACGGGCAGTACTTC; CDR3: CSALYGGGRYGQYF
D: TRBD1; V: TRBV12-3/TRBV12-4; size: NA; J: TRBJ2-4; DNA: TGTGCCAGCAGGAGGGCAGGGGGAGTTGGGGACATTCAGTACTTC; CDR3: CASRRAGGVGDIQYF
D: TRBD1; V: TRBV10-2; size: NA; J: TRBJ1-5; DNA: TGCGCCAGCAACAGGACAGGGCGGCAGCCCCAGCATTTT; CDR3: CASNRTGRQPQHF
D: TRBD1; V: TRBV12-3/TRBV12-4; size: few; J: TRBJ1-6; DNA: TGTGCCAGCAGTTTCGGACAGGACTCCTATAATTCACCCCTCCACTTT; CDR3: CASSFGQDSYNSPLHF
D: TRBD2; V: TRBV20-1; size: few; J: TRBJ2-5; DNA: TGCAGTGCTAGAGAAGACCCGGGAGGGCGGTACTTC; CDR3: CSAREDPGGRYF
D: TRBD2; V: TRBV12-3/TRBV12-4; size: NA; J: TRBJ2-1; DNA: TGTGCCAGCAGCCTGGGACTAGCGGGCTTCGGGGAGCAGTTCTTC; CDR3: CASSLGLAGFGEQFF
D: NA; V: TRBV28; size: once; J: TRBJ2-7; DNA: TGTGCCAGCAGTAAGGGCAGGGCCAAGAGCTCCTACAATGAGCAGTACTTC; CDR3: CASSKGRAKSSYNEQYF
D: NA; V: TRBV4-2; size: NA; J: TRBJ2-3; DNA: TGTGCCAGCAGCCAAGAAGGCGGCCCGGGATATACGCAGTATTTT; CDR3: CASSQEGGPGYTQYF
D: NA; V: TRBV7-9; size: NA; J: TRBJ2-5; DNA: TGTGCCAGCAGCTTAGCGGCTCTACAAGAGACCCAGTACTTC; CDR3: CASSLAALQETQYF
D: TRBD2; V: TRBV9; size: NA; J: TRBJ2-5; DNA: TGTGCCAGCAGCCCGGGACTAGCGGAGGCGGGTGAGCAGTACTTC; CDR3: CASSPGLAEAGEQYF
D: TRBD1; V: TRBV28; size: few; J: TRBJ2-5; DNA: TGTGCCAGCAGTTCTTCCGGGACAGGGGGCAAAGAGACCCAGTACTTC; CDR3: CASSSSGTGGKETQYF
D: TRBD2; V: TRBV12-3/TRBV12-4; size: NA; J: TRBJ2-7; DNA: TGTGCCAGCAGCCGGACTAGCGGGAGCTTCTACGAGCAGTACTTC; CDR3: CASSRTSGSFYEQYF
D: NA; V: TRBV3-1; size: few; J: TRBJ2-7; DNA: TGTGCCAGCAGCCAAGAAAGCGACCCTTACTACGAGCAGTACTTC; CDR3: CASSQESDPYYEQYF
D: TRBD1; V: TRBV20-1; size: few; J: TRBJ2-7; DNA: TGCAGTGCAGCCCCCGGGACAGTCCAAGGTTGGGAGCAGTACTTC; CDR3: CSAAPGTVQGWEQYF
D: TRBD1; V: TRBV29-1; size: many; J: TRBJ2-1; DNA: TGCAGCGTTGAAGCCTCCGGGACAGGGAGGAATGAGCAGTTCTTC; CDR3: CSVEASGTGRNEQFF
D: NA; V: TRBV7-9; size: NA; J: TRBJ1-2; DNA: TGTGCCAGCACCAACCCGGGCGGGGGGAACTATGGCTACACCTTC; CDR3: CASTNPGGGNYGYTF
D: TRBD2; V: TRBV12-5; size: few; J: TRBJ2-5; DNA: TGTGCTAGTGGTTTGGTCTCTAGCGGGGAGACCCAGTACTTC; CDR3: CASGLVSSGETQYF
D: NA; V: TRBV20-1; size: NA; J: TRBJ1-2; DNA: TGCAGTGCAACTACACCGGGACTAAGTCTGGGTGGCTACACCTTC; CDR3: CSATTPGLSLGGYTF
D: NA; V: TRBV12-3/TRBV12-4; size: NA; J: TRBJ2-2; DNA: TGTGCCAGCAGTGGCCCTGGGGACACCGGGGAGCTGTTTTTT; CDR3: CASSGPGDTGELFF
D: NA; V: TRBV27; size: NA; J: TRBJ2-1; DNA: TGTGCCAGCAGCTTCGGTACCTACAATGAGCGGTTCTTC; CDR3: CASSFGTYNERFF
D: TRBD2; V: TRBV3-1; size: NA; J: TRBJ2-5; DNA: TGTGCCAGCAGCCAAGATTGGGGGACTAGCGGGAGGGAGTACTTC; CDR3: CASSQDWGTSGREYF
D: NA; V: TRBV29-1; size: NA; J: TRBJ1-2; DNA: TGCAGCGTTGATTGGGCCAGGGGTTTCGGCTACACCTTC; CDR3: CSVDWARGFGYTF